This passage covers 27 T cell receptor beta chains from one sample sequenced in a study of T cell changes during pregnancy in multiple sclerosis. Generated by immunoSEQ multiplex PCR, the TCRdb table keeps only in-frame clones and is missing some. The sample records about 64,000 clones, more than 90% being singletons. Specimen: peripheral blood, collected in the second trimester of pregnancy. Source of these receptors: a female donor with multiple sclerosis, enrolled in a pregnancy study.

The chain employs TRBV28 and TRBJ2-1; D remains unclear. The germline CDR1 and CDR2 sequences are MDHEN and SYDVKM. The CDR3 length is 13 residues. V gave up 1 base and J gave up 6 bases, with 7 bases separating them. The CDR3 spells CASSLLSVNEQFF. The CDR3 coding sequence is TGTGCCAGCAGTTTATTATCCGTCAATGAGCAGTTCTTC.

The rearrangement joins TRBV25-1 to TRBJ1-6; D is possibly TRBD1 (6 bases). Trimming left V 1 base short and J 5 bases short, with 12 bases between. The CDR3 spans 16 residues. Germline-derived CDR1 and CDR2 are MGHDK and SYGVNS. CDR3 sequence (DNA): TGTGCCAGCAGTGAATTGGGGGCAAAGGATAATTCACCCCTCCACTTT. Translating it yields CASSELGAKDNSPLHF.

J is TRBJ2-7 and V is TRBV4-1, with 9 nucleotides matching TRBD2. V shed 4 bases, J shed 5 bases, and the junction held 15 bases outside the gene matches. The CDR3 has 17 amino acids. Germline V gene sequence: CDR1 MGHRA, CDR2 YSYEKL. The CDR3 here is CASSRVRAERGANEQYF. In DNA form, the CDR3 reads TGCGCCAGCAGCCGGGTAAGGGCGGAGCGGGGGGCAAACGAGCAGTACTTC.

Details on this clone: An end of the junction differs from the germline gene, which may be a read error. V usage is TRBV18 and J usage is TRBJ1-1; D possibly corresponds to TRBD1 (6 bases). The CDR3 has 14 residues. Germline lookup yields CDR1 KGHSH and CDR2 LQKENI. CDR3 in amino acids: CASSSGVGNPEAFF. The CDR3, as DNA: TGTGCCAGCTCATCAGGGGTAGGGAACCCTGAAGCTTTCTTT.

The chain uses TRBV28 and TRBJ2-7; no definite D call. The V and J ends lost 4 bases and 3 bases respectively, with 13 bases between them. The CDR3 is 14 amino acids. The germline CDR1 and CDR2 sequences are MDHEN and SYDVKM. The CDR3 loop reads CASSSSQKYYEQYF. In DNA, the CDR3 is TGTGCCAGCAGTTCGTCCCAGAAATACTACGAGCAGTACTTC.

The J gene is TRBJ2-7, the V gene TRBV5-1, with D possibly being TRBD1 (6 bases). The CDR3 runs to 15 residues. The V and J ends lost 1 base and 2 bases respectively, with 13 bases between them. The germline gives CDR1 SGHRS, CDR2 YFSETQ. DNA for the CDR3: TGCGCCAGCAGCTTGTTGACAGGAGATACCTACGAGCAGTACTTC. The encoded protein is CASSLLTGDTYEQYF. Based on the CDR3 plus reference TRBV5-1 and TRBJ2-7, the full variable domain is KAGVTQTPRYLIKTRGQQVTLSCSPISGHRSVSWYQQTPGQGLQFLFEYFSETQRNKGNFPGRFSGRQFSNSRSEMNVSTLELGDSALYLCASSLLTGDTYEQYFGPGTRLTVT.

V gene TRBV11-2 combines with J gene TRBJ2-5; possible D gene TRBD1, 6 bases. V was pared by 5 bases and J by 3 bases, with 19 bases between. Germline-derived CDR1 and CDR2 are SGHAT and FQNNGV. The length of the CDR3 is 16 residues. CDR3 bases: TGTGCCAGCAGCCATGGGGGCAAAAGACTGAAAGAGACCCAGTACTTC. It yields the protein CASSHGGKRLKETQYF.

V usage is TRBV4-2 and J usage is TRBJ1-2; 8 nucleotides align to TRBD1. The CDR3 runs to 16 residues. The V segment lost 0 bases and the J segment 9 bases; nucleotides outside the gene matches: 12. The germline gives CDR1 LGHNA, CDR2 YNFKEQ. The CDR3 sequence is CASSQEFGQGRMSYTF. The CDR3 DNA reads TGTGCCAGCAGCCAAGAATTCGGACAGGGCAGGATGAGCTACACCTTC.

The chain employs TRBV6-5 and TRBJ2-5, with D tentatively TRBD2 (6 bases). The CDR3 extends over 15 amino acids. Trimming shortened V by 3 bases and J by 3 bases, and 14 bases separated the two germline ends. Germline CDR1 MNHEY, CDR2 SVGAGI. The CDR3 sequence: CASSYTAGIEETQYF. The DNA of the CDR3 is TGTGCCAGCAGTTATACGGCGGGAATTGAAGAGACCCAGTACTTC.

The V and J genes are TRBV27 and TRBJ1-5, with TRBD1 matching 10 bases. Unmatched junction bases numbered 11, after V lost 4 bases and J lost 2 bases. CDR1 MNHEY and CDR2 SMNVEV come from the germline V gene (reference sequence). The CDR3 has 18 amino acids. The CDR3 DNA reads TGTGCCAGCAGTTCCCTGGGACAGGGGAGATTTGGCAATCAGCCCCAGCATTTT. It encodes CASSSLGQGRFGNQPQHF.

This chain uses TRBV2 with TRBJ1-1, with 12 bases fitting TRBD1. This CDR3 spans 13 amino acids. After removal of 6 bases from V and 8 bases from J, the junction contained 4 bases not matched to a gene. CDR1 and CDR2 from the germline V gene are SNHLY and FYNNEI. Here the CDR3 DNA reads TGTGCCAGCAGAGGGACAGGGGGCAAGGAAGCTTTCTTT. Translating it yields CASRGTGGKEAFF.

The V call is TRBV7-2, the J call TRBJ1-5, with 7 bases fitting TRBD1. V dropped 4 bases and J dropped 6; count of bases not matched to a gene: 6. Germline CDR1 SGHTA, CDR2 FQGNSA. This CDR3 is 14 amino acids long. The CDR3 spells CASSYRGGTQPQHF. Written as DNA, the CDR3 is TGTGCCAGCAGCTACAGGGGAGGCACTCAGCCCCAGCATTTT.

The CDR3 DNA follows: TGCGCCAGCAGCCCGGACAGGGGCTATGGCTACACCTTC. Translated: CASSPDRGYGYTF. The chain employs TRBV5-1 and TRBJ1-2, with 9 nucleotides matching TRBD1. The V gene end was trimmed by 4 bases and the J gene end by 4 bases; junction bases not matched to a gene: 2. The CDR3 has 13 residues. Looked up from germline, CDR1 is SGHRS and CDR2 is YFSETQ.

The V call is TRBV5-1, the J call TRBJ2-1; 14 bases fit TRBD2. V trimming: 4 bases; J trimming: 7 bases; junction bases outside the gene matches: 13. CDR1 and CDR2 (germline): SGHRS, YFSETQ. The CDR3 totals 18 residues. CDR3 sequence: CASSPGLAGAPGKNEQFF. The CDR3 DNA is TGCGCCAGCAGCCCGGGACTAGCGGGAGCCCCGGGAAAAAATGAGCAGTTCTTC.

The chain is built from TRBV5-4 and TRBJ1-1; 7 bases map to TRBD1. V shed 4 bases and J 13 bases; nucleotides not matched to a gene: 10. Germline V gene data show CDR1 as SGHNT and CDR2 as YYREEE (reference sequence). The CDR3 contains 12 residues. CDR3 in DNA: TGTGCCAGCAGCCCGACAGGGAGGCTCGATTTCTTT. Its translation: CASSPTGRLDFF.

V is TRBV14 and J is TRBJ2-7; the match to TRBD2 covers 10 bases. CDR1 and CDR2 from the germline V gene are SGHDN and FVKESK. Losses at the gene ends were 1 base for V and 9 bases for J; bases not matched to a gene: 9. The CDR3 totals 15 residues. CDR3 sequence (DNA): TGTGCCAGCAGCCAAGGTAGGGCTAGCGGGAGAATGCAGTACTTC. Encoded protein: CASSQGRASGRMQYF.

The V call is TRBV21-1, the J call TRBJ2-1; whether TRBD1, the table's D call, matches the DNA was not checked. TRBV21-1 is deemed a pseudogene. This CDR3 contains 16 residues. CDR3 amino acids: CASSLLRDRVYNEQFF. In nucleotides, the CDR3 is TGTGCCAGCAGCTTACTCCGGGACAGGGTCTACAATGAGCAGTTCTTC.

The chain is built from TRBV28 and TRBJ1-2; no clear D. The V gene lost 3 bases and the J gene lost 6 bases, with 17 bases spanning the gap. This CDR3 is 15 amino acids long. Germline CDR1 reads MDHEN; CDR2 reads SYDVKM. The CDR3 reads CASSLNPGKSNGYTF. CDR3 bases: TGTGCCAGCAGTTTGAATCCCGGGAAAAGTAATGGCTACACCTTC.

The V and J genes are TRBV2 and TRBJ1-3, with D possibly being TRBD1 (6 bases). Germline V gene lookup returns CDR1 SNHLY and CDR2 FYNNEI. The CDR3 loop spans 13 amino acids. Trimming cost V 3 bases and J 4 bases, with 7 bases left between them. The CDR3 DNA follows: TGTGCCAGCAGTGAGGACAGAGGAAACACCATATATTTT. This sequence encodes CASSEDRGNTIYF.

In its sample, this clone was seen once. The chain employs TRBV6-6 and TRBJ2-7, with TRBD1 matching over 11 bases. The V and J ends lost 11 bases and 7 bases, in that order; junction bases with no gene match: 7. Germline V gene data show CDR1 as MNHNY and CDR2 as SVGAGI (reference sequence). This CDR3 has 12 amino acids. The CDR3 DNA sequence: TGTGCCGGTGGGACAGGGGGTCGTGAGCAGTACTTC. It translates to CAGGTGGREQYF.

The CDR3: CASSLVGGVGNQPQHF. The CDR3 DNA reads as TGTGCCAGCAGCTTGGTCGGCGGGGTTGGCAATCAGCCCCAGCATTTT. The chain joins TRBV7-8 to TRBJ1-5, with no clear D. The germline CDR1 and CDR2 sequences are SGHVS and FQNEAQ. V was clipped by 3 bases and J by 2 bases, with 14 bases between them. This CDR3 contains 16 residues.

The rearrangement joins TRBV2 to TRBJ2-5; 11 nucleotides line up with TRBD2. The V and J ends lost 8 bases and 2 bases, in that order; junction bases with no gene match: 7. The CDR3 is 15 residues long. Germline V gene data show CDR1 as SNHLY and CDR2 as FYNNEI. CDR3 DNA sequence: TGTGCCAGCGAAAGCGGGACTAGCGGACAAGAGACCCAGTACTTC. It is translated as CASESGTSGQETQYF.

This chain uses TRBV9 with TRBJ2-1; no clear D. The CDR3 loop spans 13 amino acids. CDR1 and CDR2 from the germline V gene are SGDLS and YYNGEE. Trimming shortened V by 3 bases and J by 4 bases, and 8 bases separated the two germline ends. CDR3 bases: TGTGCCAGCAGCGATCGGGTATACAATGAGCAGTTCTTC. Its translation is CASSDRVYNEQFF.

The rearrangement joins TRBV12-5 to TRBJ2-1; 11 nucleotides match TRBD2. The ends lost 0 bases at V and 4 bases at J; junction bases unmatched: 5. From germline, CDR1 is LGHNT and CDR2 FRNRAP. The CDR3 is made up of 17 amino acids. This CDR3 reads CASGLVLAGVIYNEQFF. In DNA, the CDR3 is TGTGCTAGTGGTTTGGTACTAGCGGGGGTAATTTACAATGAGCAGTTCTTC.

The chain links TRBV5-1 to TRBJ2-2; the match to TRBD2 covers 7 bases. The CDR3 extends over 16 amino acids. The ends lost 1 base at V and 2 bases at J; junction bases unmatched: 5. Looked up from germline, CDR1 is SGHRS and CDR2 is YFSETQ. CDR3 DNA sequence: TGCGCCAGCAGCTTGAGGCTAGCGGAAAACACCGGGGAGCTGTTTTTT. Protein: CASSLRLAENTGELFF.

Here the CDR3 DNA reads TGTGCCAGCAGCTATAGGGAGGGTAGGCCCCACTTCCCCCTAAAGCAGTACTTC. Protein: CASSYREGRPHFPLKQYF. The chain has TRBV28 and TRBJ2-7, with 7 nucleotides matching TRBD2. CDR1 is MDHEN, CDR2 SYDVKM, per germline. The CDR3 spans 18 residues. V gave up 6 bases and J gave up 8 bases; unmatched junction bases: 25. Variable domain in full (rest from reference TRBV28 and TRBJ2-7): DVKVTQSSRYLVKRTGEKVFLECVQDMDHENMFWYRQDPGLGLRLIYFSYDVKMKEKGDIPEGYSVSREKKERFSLILESASTNQTSMYLCASSYREGRPHFPLKQYFGPGTRLTVT.

The chain couples TRBV19 to TRBJ2-5, with D hard to call. The V end lost 7 bases, the J end lost 5 bases, and 8 bases lay between the germline ends. The CDR3 runs 11 residues. Per the germline V gene, CDR1 is LNHDA and CDR2 is SQIVND (reference sequence). The CDR3 DNA reads TGTGCCAGTACCCCTCGGGAGACCCAGTACTTC. The encoded protein is CASTPRETQYF.